This T cell receptor (beta chain) was found in a study of beta chain features in type 1 diabetes. What was sequenced were expressed TCRB transcripts, since all of the isolated RNA had been reverse transcribed. Data came from immunoSEQ multiplex PCR; TCRdb stores just in-frame clones and leaves some out. Among tens of thousands of clones listed, roughly 60% were seen once. This CDR3 spans 15 amino acids. The germline gives CDR1 MNHNS, CDR2 SASEGT. The sequence was obtained from a young woman in good health. What was sequenced was Tregs from blood. The chain has TRBV6-1 and TRBJ2-5; TRBD1 might be the D (5 bases). The last part of the DNA fits TRBJ2-7 better; the J call may be wrong. The CDR3: CASSVGLYGSYEQYF. CDR3 DNA sequence: TGTGCCAGCAGTGTGGGGCTCTACGGCTCCTACGAGCAGTACTTC.